These T cell receptor beta chains were read from a single sample in a study of blood T cells in healthy people across ages. Via MiXCR, TCRdb re-called the 5' RACE reads, giving one row per CDR3 protein. Of 650,000 to 950,000 distinct CDR3 sequences listed, approximately 48% were seen once; the top ten hold under 20%. Material for sequencing was blood. These receptors came from a man in his 60s in good health. The CDR3 runs from the conserved cysteine through the conserved F or W. Each record gives: V gene, clone size, D gene, J gene, CDR3 length, CDR3 DNA, CDR3 protein. The D gene is left open where the match is weak. For some rows the clone size is stated as once, few or many, or as a class when expanded; others skip it.

TRBV29-1	many	.	TRBJ2-5	12	TGCAGCGTTGCCTGGGGCCAAGAGACCCAGTACTTC	CSVAWGQETQYF
TRBV3-1	few	.	TRBJ1-1	14	TGTGCCAGCAGCCCAGACAGGTCTATCACTGAAGCTTTCTTT	CASSPDRSITEAFF
TRBV7-3	.	TRBD1	TRBJ2-5	15	TGTGCCAGCAGCGCGATGGGACAGGTATACAATGAGCAGTACTTC	CASSAMGQVYNEQYF
TRBV20-1	few	.	TRBJ1-4	14	TGCAGTGCTAGTGTCGGACAAAGTAATGAAAAACTGTTTTTT	CSASVGQSNEKLFF
TRBV7-9	.	.	TRBJ1-4	16	TGTGCCAGCAGCTTAGCGGAACAGGGTCAAAAAGAAAAACTGTTTTTT	CASSLAEQGQKEKLFF
TRBV11-2	.	TRBD1	TRBJ1-5	16	TGTGCCAGCAGCTTAACCGGGACAGGGGGTTATCAGCCCCAGCATTTT	CASSLTGTGGYQPQHF
TRBV5-7	.	TRBD1	TRBJ2-1	17	TGTGCCAGCAGCTTGTCTTGGGGGACAGGAAAGAGGAATGAGCAGTTCTTC	CASSLSWGTGKRNEQFF
TRBV18	.	.	TRBJ1-2	15	TGTGCCAGCTCATCGGGACCGAATGCTAACTATGGCTACACCTTC	CASSSGPNANYGYTF
TRBV11-3	.	TRBD1	TRBJ1-6	15	TGTGCCAGCAGCTTAAGGGACAGCAGTAATTCACCCCTCCACTTT	CASSLRDSSNSPLHF
TRBV12-3/TRBV12-4	.	.	TRBJ1-6	16	TGTGCCAGCATTGGGGGGGACGGCTCCTATAATTCACCCCTCCACTTT	CASIGGDGSYNSPLHF
TRBV5-1	few	.	TRBJ1-2	14	TGCGCCAGCAGCTTGGACGGAATTAACTATGGCTACACCTTC	CASSLDGINYGYTF
TRBV27	.	.	TRBJ1-5	16	TGTGCCAGCAGTTCCCGGCAGGGTAATAGCAATCAGCCCCAGCATTTT	CASSSRQGNSNQPQHF
TRBV27	few	.	TRBJ2-5	14	TGTGCCAGCAGCCAAGAGGGGGTCCAAGAGACCCAGTACTTC	CASSQEGVQETQYF
TRBV7-2	few	TRBD2	TRBJ2-3	12	TGTGCCAGCAGCTCAAGGACTAGCAAAGGGTATTTT	CASSSRTSKGYF
TRBV20-1	few	.	TRBJ2-5	14	TGCAGTGTTTGGGGTGGGCAGGGGATAGAGACCCAGTACTTC	CSVWGGQGIETQYF
TRBV7-2	.	TRBD2	TRBJ2-1	14	TGTGCCAGCAGCTTATCTAGCGGGAGAAATGAGCAGTTCTTC	CASSLSSGRNEQFF
TRBV5-1	few	TRBD2	TRBJ2-3	17	TGCGCCAGCACCCCGGGTAGCGGGGGAGCTAGCACAGATACGCAGTATTTT	CASTPGSGGASTDTQYF
TRBV28	.	.	TRBJ2-5	14	TGTGCCAGCAGTTCGCGGGACACCCAAGAGACCCAGTACTTC	CASSSRDTQETQYF
TRBV24-1	.	.	TRBJ2-3	14	TGTGCCACCAGTGACCCCCGAATGACCGATACGCGGTATTTT	CATSDPRMTDTRYF
TRBV7-2	.	.	TRBJ2-5	13	TGTGCCAGCCACCGTGGGGGATCAGAGACCCAGTACTTC	CASHRGGSETQYF
TRBV10-3	.	.	TRBJ2-7	15	TGTGCCATCAGTGAGGGGGGAGAGCCCTCCTACGAGCAGTACTTC	CAISEGGEPSYEQYF
TRBV5-1	.	.	TRBJ2-1	16	TGCGCCAGTAGCTTTGGGGGGGCCGGATCCTACAATGAGCAGTTCTTC	CASSFGGAGSYNEQFF
TRBV12-3/TRBV12-4	few	TRBD1	TRBJ2-7	16	TGTGCCAGCAGTTTAGCAACCGGGACAGGGGGCTCCGAGCAGTACTTC	CASSLATGTGGSEQYF
TRBV7-8	.	TRBD1	TRBJ2-7	13	TGTGCCAGCAGCTTTGGGACAGGGGCCGAGCAGTACTTC	CASSFGTGAEQYF
TRBV12-3/TRBV12-4	.	.	TRBJ2-7	13	TGTGCCAGCAGTCCAACCAGGGGAGGCGAGCAGTACTTC	CASSPTRGGEQYF
TRBV5-1	.	TRBD2	TRBJ2-7	16	TGCGCCAGCAGCCCTGACAGCGGGGGGTCTTCGTACGAGCAGTACTTC	CASSPDSGGSSYEQYF
TRBV4-1	once	.	TRBJ2-1	15	TGCGCCAGCAGTCCCCCCTTCCCGAGCTCCTACGAGCAGTTCTTC	CASSPPFPSSYEQFF
TRBV9	.	.	TRBJ2-5	15	TGTGCCAGCAGCGTAGGGGGGTATCAGGCCAATGAGCAGTACTTC	CASSVGGYQANEQYF
TRBV11-3	.	TRBD2	TRBJ2-5	16	TGTGCCAGCAGCTCCTATAGCGGGGGGGTACAAGAGACCCAGTACTTC	CASSSYSGGVQETQYF